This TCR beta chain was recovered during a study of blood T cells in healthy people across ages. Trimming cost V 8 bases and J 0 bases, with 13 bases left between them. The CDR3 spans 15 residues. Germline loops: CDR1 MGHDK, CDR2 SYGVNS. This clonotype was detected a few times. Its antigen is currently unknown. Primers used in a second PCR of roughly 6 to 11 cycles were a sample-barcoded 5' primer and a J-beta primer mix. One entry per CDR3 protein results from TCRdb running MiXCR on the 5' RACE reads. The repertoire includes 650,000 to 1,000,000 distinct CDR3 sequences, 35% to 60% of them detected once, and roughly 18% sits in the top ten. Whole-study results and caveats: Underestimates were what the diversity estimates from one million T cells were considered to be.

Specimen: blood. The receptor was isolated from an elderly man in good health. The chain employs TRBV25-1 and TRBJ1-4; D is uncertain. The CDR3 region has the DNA TGTGCCAGCGTACCCCCCGGAACAACTAATGAAAAACTGTTTTTT. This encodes CASVPPGTTNEKLFF.